Below, 17 T cell receptor beta chains from the same sample are listed, as sequenced in a study of cytomegalovirus exposure and HLA in healthy donors. The primer mix had 60 Vbeta and 13 Jbeta primers. TCRdb's copy holds only in-frame clones and misses some; the assay was immunoSEQ multiplex PCR. The sample contains fewer than 130,000 clones, roughly 71% of which appear only once. Sequenced material: PBMCs. These receptors came from a man between 35 and 55 years old in good health and CMV-seropositive.

J is TRBJ1-1 and V is TRBV6-5; D may be TRBD1 (5 bases). The germline V and J ends were trimmed by 2 bases and 0 bases, with 13 bases remaining between them. The CDR3 sequence is 16 residues long. Germline CDR1 and CDR2: MNHEY and SVGAGI. The CDR3 region is CASSYGAAFLNTEAFF. The CDR3 region has the DNA TGTGCCAGCAGTTACGGGGCAGCATTTTTGAACACTGAAGCTTTCTTT.

This clone has just a few counts. The CDR3 DNA reads TGTGCCAGCAGCCACCCAAGGGGGACTAGACCGTCTTACGAGCAGTACGTC. This codes for CASSHPRGTRPSYEQYV. V usage is TRBV4-2 and J usage is TRBJ2-7; 8 bases agree with TRBD2. Germline values: CDR1 LGHNA, CDR2 YNFKEQ. The J segment lost 4 bases and the V segment lost 3 bases, leaving 14 bases of the junction unmatched. This CDR3 contains 17 residues.

V gene TRBV4-1 combines with J gene TRBJ2-7; 8 nucleotides match TRBD2. The CDR3 runs to 11 residues. The V segment lost 4 bases and the J segment 12 bases; nucleotides outside the gene matches: 5. Germline V gene data show CDR1 as MGHRA and CDR2 as YSYEKL. CDR3 sequence (DNA): TGCGCCAGCAGCCCCGGGACTAGACTGTACTTC. This translates into CASSPGTRLYF.

This clone was seen once. The genes are TRBV20-1 and TRBJ2-5, with D perhaps TRBD2 (6 bases). The CDR3 contains 11 residues. CDR1 and CDR2 from the germline V gene are DFQATT and SNEGSKA (reference sequence). Trimming removed 2 bases from V and 5 bases from J, with 6 bases in between. This chain's CDR3 is CSARSGETQYF. CDR3 DNA sequence: TGCAGTGCTAGAAGCGGGGAGACCCAGTACTTC.

The chain joins TRBV5-4 to TRBJ2-7; 11 positions match TRBD2. Germline CDR1 SGHNT, CDR2 YYREEE (reference sequence). CDR3 length equals 13 residues. The V and J ends lost 8 bases and 5 bases, in that order; junction bases with no gene match: 6. The CDR3 region has the DNA TGTGCCAGAACTAGCGGGAGAGACGACGAGCAGTACGTC. This translates into CARTSGRDDEQYV.

J is TRBJ2-7 and V is TRBV7-9, with D possibly being TRBD2 (6 bases). Between the trimmed V and J ends, which lost 3 bases and 0 bases, there was a span of 18 bases. Per the germline V gene, CDR1 is SEHNR and CDR2 is FQNEAQ (reference sequence). The CDR3 totals 17 residues. The DNA for the CDR3 is TGTGCCAGCAGCTTTGAGACTAGGACGGTTAGCTCCTACGAGCAGTACTTC. The encoded protein is CASSFETRTVSSYEQYF.

The genes are TRBV18 and TRBJ1-2; maybe TRBD1 (6 bases). The ends were cut back, 3 bases at V and 6 bases at J, with 11 bases in the middle. The CDR3 is 13 residues long. The germline V gene encodes CDR1 KGHSH and CDR2 LQKENI. This CDR3 reads CASSPLQGDGYTF. The CDR3 DNA reads TGTGCCAGCTCACCTCTACAGGGTGATGGCTACACCTTC.

The rearrangement joins TRBV21-1 to TRBJ2-6; TRBD2 was called by the table and not checked on the DNA. TRBV21-1 has pseudogene status. The CDR3 has 18 amino acids. CDR3 loop: CARSVTRGLLAGANVLTF. The CDR3 region has the DNA TGTGCCAGAAGCGTGACTAGAGGTCTCTTGGCTGGGGCCAACGTCCTGACTTTC.

The rearrangement joins TRBV29-1 to TRBJ2-5; 12 bases are a match to TRBD1. Per the germline V gene, CDR1 is SQVTM and CDR2 is ANQGSEA. V shed 6 bases, J shed 4 bases, and the junction held 12 bases outside the gene matches. The length of the CDR3 is 16 residues. The CDR3 spells CSVDLRDRGRGETQYF. CDR3 coding DNA: TGCAGCGTAGACCTTCGGGACAGGGGGCGGGGAGAGACCCAGTACTTC.

V is TRBV4-1 and J is TRBJ2-3; 11 bases map to TRBD2. Losses at the gene ends were 2 bases for V and 1 base for J; bases not matched to a gene: 5. Germline CDR1 reads MGHRA; CDR2 reads YSYEKL. The CDR3 consists of 17 residues. CDR3 residues: CASSQPLLAGGTDTQYF. The CDR3 DNA sequence: TGCGCCAGCAGCCAACCCTTACTAGCGGGAGGCACAGATACGCAGTATTTT.

CDR3: CASTNPGTKETQYF. The CDR3 nucleotides are TGTGCCAGTACCAACCCGGGGACTAAAGAGACCCAGTACTTC. The J gene is TRBJ2-5, the V gene TRBV19; TRBD2 matches 7 bases. Germline values: CDR1 LNHDA, CDR2 SQIVND (reference sequence). V shed 7 bases, J shed 3 bases, and the junction held 8 bases outside the gene matches. The CDR3 covers 14 residues.

The chain couples TRBV2 to TRBJ1-2, with D perhaps matching TRBD1 (5 bases). The CDR3 consists of 13 residues. The germline V gene has CDR1 SNHLY and CDR2 FYNNEI. Trimming shortened V by 6 bases and J by 4 bases, and 12 bases separated the two germline ends. The CDR3, as DNA: TGTGCCAGCAGGGAACAGGTGTTCTATGGCTACACCTTC. Protein: CASREQVFYGYTF.

This clone was recorded a few times. The chain carries TRBV9 and TRBJ2-6; the D gene is possibly TRBD2 (6 bases). Germline CDR1 SGDLS, CDR2 YYNGEE. The CDR3 spans 18 residues. With 3 bases removed from V and 0 bases from J, the gap between germline ends came to 16 bases. The CDR3 DNA reads TGTGCCAGCAGCGCCCAGACTAGAAAGATCTCTGGGGCCAACGTCCTGACTTTC. It codes for CASSAQTRKISGANVLTF.

The genes are TRBV4-3 and TRBJ1-2; 7 positions agree with TRBD1. V lost 1 base, J lost 3 bases, and 2 bases stayed unmatched. From germline, CDR1 is LGHNA and CDR2 YSLEER. The CDR3 runs 14 residues. Written as DNA, the CDR3 is TGCGCCAGCAGCCAAGCCACAGGGGACTATGGCTACACCTTC. It is translated as CASSQATGDYGYTF.

V is TRBV29-1 and J is TRBJ1-2; 9 bases map to TRBD1. This CDR3 is 14 amino acids long. Germline-derived CDR1 and CDR2 are SQVTM and ANQGSEA. Trimming removed 3 bases from V and 1 base from J; junction bases left unmatched: 3. The CDR3 is CSVDVGQGNYGYTF. The CDR3 DNA reads TGCAGCGTTGATGTGGGACAGGGTAACTATGGCTACACCTTC.

This clone was seen more than once but under ten times. The CDR3 loop is CASSLEGVSYEQYF. For the CDR3, the DNA is TGTGCCAGCAGCTTGGAAGGGGTCTCCTACGAGCAGTACTTC. The genes are TRBV5-5 and TRBJ2-7, with D maybe TRBD1 (5 bases). This CDR3 has 14 amino acids. Trimming shortened V by 0 bases and J by 0 bases, and 7 bases separated the two germline ends. Per the germline V gene, CDR1 is SGHKS and CDR2 is YYEKEE (reference sequence).

J is TRBJ2-2 and V is TRBV15; 10 bases fit TRBD2. CDR1 LNHNV and CDR2 YYDKDF come from the germline V gene (reference sequence). The V and J ends lost 0 bases and 6 bases, in that order; junction bases with no gene match: 4. CDR3 length: 16 amino acids. CDR3 sequence (DNA): TGTGCCACCAGCAGAGAAGCGGGAGGGCCAGCCGGGGAGCTGTTTTTT. Protein sequence: CATSREAGGPAGELFF. The complete variable domain, with remaining parts taken from reference TRBV15 and TRBJ2-2, reads DAMVIQNPRYQVTQFGKPVTLSCSQTLNHNVMYWYQQKSSQAPKLLFHYYDKDFNNEADTPDNFQSRRPNTSFCFLDIRSPGLGDTAMYLCATSREAGGPAGELFFGEGSRLTVL.